This T cell receptor (beta chain) came from a study of blood T cell repertoires in COVID-19. Trimming removed 2 bases at V and 1 base at J, with 12 bases between. This CDR3 region has 16 residues. Per the germline V gene, CDR1 is MNHNS and CDR2 is SASEGT. Per the original methods: Reference gene primers were amplified, and this amplification served to estimate nucleated cell counts. Data came from immunoSEQ multiplex PCR; TCRdb stores just in-frame clones and leaves some out. That table is the source of V, J and clone size, and D and trimming were worked out from the DNA. The repertoire includes approximately 70,000 clones, 82% of them detected once, and around 20% sits in the top ten.

This clonotype was obtained from a human donor in a cohort sampled during active COVID-19. This chain uses TRBV6-1 with TRBJ1-5; D might be TRBD1 (6 bases). The sequenced material came from peripheral blood. CDR3 loop: CASSEKVTGSNQPQHF. In DNA form, the CDR3 reads TGTGCCAGCAGTGAAAAGGTCACAGGGAGCAATCAGCCCCAGCATTTT.